Described below is a single T cell receptor beta chain sequence and its context. This specimen comes from a study of blood T cell repertoires in COVID-19. About the research overall: Sites across the United States, Italy and Spain contributed samples from acute and convalescent COVID-19. Sources were T cells, B-cell-depleted T cells, or PBMCs; the material itself was cDNA or gDNA.

Authors' methods: Reference gene primer amplification yielded estimated nucleated cell counts. Libraries were prepared by immunoSEQ multiplex PCR; TCRdb keeps only in-frame clonotypes and omits some of them. V and J calls and clone size are given by that table; D and trimming were obtained from the DNA. Of about 110,000 clones in the sample, 70% to 80% were seen once. Looked up from germline, CDR1 is SGHRS and CDR2 is YFSETQ. The ends lost 4 bases at V and 0 bases at J; junction bases unmatched: 9. The CDR3 length is 17 residues. The receptor was isolated from a human donor with acute or convalescent COVID-19. The donor label of this sample is uncertain. The rearrangement uses TRBV5-1 and TRBJ2-3; TRBD2 matches at 9 bases. The sequencing sample was made of peripheral blood. CDR3 amino acids: CASSGNQRGASTDTQYF. CDR3 nucleotides: TGCGCCAGCAGCGGAAATCAGCGGGGGGCTAGCACAGATACGCAGTATTTT.